Shown below are 3 T cell receptor beta chains from a single sample sequenced in a study of T cells in Graves' hyperthyroidism and ophthalmopathy (dated by TCRdb to the late 2010s). Libraries were prepared through multiplex PCR. TCRdb names Illumina HiSeq 2000 as the instrument used. The TCR beta CDR3 regions were amplified from RNA transcripts. A first-round RT-PCR of the TCR CDR3 used the HTBI primer set with the Qiagen OneStep RT-PCR kit. TCRdb ran its own pipeline on the public reads, namely fastp trimming at Q25 and MiXCR clone calling, and kept in-frame beta chains. Rows are combined by CDR3 protein, so each entry shows the most common genes and DNA. This sample holds fewer than 650,000 distinct CDR3 sequences; roughly 14% were observed only once. The leading ten clones occupy about 4% of the sample. The sequenced sample consisted of blood. The source of these receptors is a woman in her 40s with Graves' ophthalmopathy.

This clonotype was recorded at least ten times. The chain carries TRBV11-2 and TRBJ2-5; 8 positions agree with TRBD2. There are 13 residues in the CDR3. In germline, CDR1 is SGHAT, CDR2 FQNNGV. The V and J ends lost 10 bases and 3 bases, in that order; junction bases with no gene match: 7. As DNA, the CDR3 is TGTGCCACCAGAGGTAGCGGGGAAGAGACCCAGTACTTC. As protein: CATRGSGEETQYF.

This clonotype occurred many times. The chain recombines TRBV30 with TRBJ2-7, with a weak D call TRBD2 (5 bases). V lost 2 bases to trimming and J lost 7 bases, with 12 bases between them. This CDR3 spans 12 amino acids. In germline, CDR1 is GTSNPN, CDR2 SVGIG (reference sequence). CDR3 in amino acids: CAWSPGFLEQYF. In nucleotides, the CDR3 is TGTGCCTGGAGTCCGGGGTTCCTAGAGCAGTACTTC.

CDR3 in DNA: TGTGCCAGTAGTATCGTGACAGGGGGCACAGATACGCAGTATTTT. Encoded protein: CASSIVTGGTDTQYF. The rearrangement uses TRBV19 and TRBJ2-3; TRBD1 matches at 8 bases. CDR3 length: 15 amino acids. CDR1 LNHDA and CDR2 SQIVND come from the germline V gene (reference sequence). Unmatched junction bases numbered 3, after V lost 3 bases and J lost 1 base. The full variable domain, its missing parts supplied by reference TRBV19 and TRBJ2-3, is DGGITQSPKYLFRKEGQNVTLSCEQNLNHDAMYWYRQDPGQGLRLIYYSQIVNDFQKGDIAEGYSVSREKKESFPLTVTSAQKNPTAFYLCASSIVTGGTDTQYFGPGTRLTVL.